The TCR beta chain described here comes from a study of vaccination and CD4 T cells after COVID-19. About the research overall: Convalescent participants consisted of six males and four females, two being Hispanic. Control cultures, each given a CEFX pool, an HIV-1 Nef pool, or no peptide, were included. Investigators stimulated cells with overlapping spike peptides drawn from SARS-CoV-2, HCoV-NL63, HCoV-OC43 and HCoV-229E.

Noted treatment: approximately nine-day PBMC culture with coronavirus spike peptide pools or control peptides (ViraFEST assay). About this clonotype: Its antigen remains unidentified. At one boundary the junction diverges from the germline segment, which might be a read error.

At the Johns Hopkins FTIC core, DNA taken from cultured CD4+ T cells was sequenced by way of the Oncomine TCR Beta short-read assay. TCRdb used MiXCR to reprocess the PCR reads, holding one entry per CDR3 protein. The sample lists tens of thousands of distinct CDR3 sequences, about 50% occurring once. Per the germline V gene, CDR1 is SNHLY and CDR2 is FYNNEI. The CDR3 is 13 amino acids. Study conclusions and caveats: SARS-CoV-2-reactive clonotypes rose nonsignificantly, with the median going from approximately 21 to 40.

V and J are TRBV2 and TRBJ1-4; D is possibly TRBD1 (5 bases). This TCR was recovered from a human donor who received a COVID-19 vaccine. Sequenced here: CD4+ T cells from blood, cultured in vitro, sampled before SARS-CoV-2 vaccination. The CDR3 loop is CASSAAGYEKLFF. CDR3 in DNA: TGTGCCAGCAGTGCGGCAGGGTATGAAAAGCTGTTTTTT.